The 6 T cell receptor beta chains below all came from one sample that was sequenced in a study of control samples from healthy donors and cancer patients. The method was immunoSEQ multiplex PCR; TCRdb's version includes in-frame clones alone and lacks a portion of them. The sample yields 65,000 to 95,000 clones, around 87% seen once. Source material: blood. The receptors were gathered from a man aged 50-59 years in good health.

V gene TRBV6-5 combines with J gene TRBJ2-7, with D possibly TRBD1 on 6 matching bases. The V end lost 5 bases, the J end lost 12 bases, and 17 bases lay between the germline ends. This CDR3 is built from 12 residues. Per the germline V gene, CDR1 is MNHEY and CDR2 is SVGAGI. This CDR3 is CASSLPGQSSYV. The CDR3 DNA reads as TGTGCCAGCAGTCTACCCGGACAGTCCTCGTACGTC.

This clone was detected a few times. V usage is TRBV19 and J usage is TRBJ1-5; possibly TRBD1 for D (5 bases). Trimming took 3 bases from V and 2 from J, leaving 8 bases between them. There are 14 residues in the CDR3. The germline gives CDR1 LNHDA, CDR2 SQIVND (reference sequence). CDR3 bases: TGTGCCAGTAGTATTGGCAGGGGCAATCAGCCCCAGCATTTT. Translation: CASSIGRGNQPQHF.

This chain connects TRBV30 to TRBJ1-5; tentative D call: TRBD1 (5 bases). The germline V and J ends were trimmed by 0 bases and 5 bases, with 8 bases remaining between them. This CDR3 spans 13 amino acids. Per the germline V gene, CDR1 is GTSNPN and CDR2 is SVGIG (reference sequence). In DNA form, the CDR3 reads TGTGCCTGGAGTGTGCAGGGAGATCAGCCCCAGCATTTT. It translates to CAWSVQGDQPQHF.

This clone was seen only once. The V gene is TRBV27, the J gene TRBJ1-5, with D hard to call. The CDR3 runs 13 residues. V lost 0 bases, J lost 1 base, and 1 base lay in between. Germline-derived CDR1 and CDR2 are MNHEY and SMNVEV (reference sequence). CDR3 protein: CASSLSSNQPQHF. Written as DNA, the CDR3 is TGTGCCAGCAGTTTATCCAGCAATCAGCCCCAGCATTTT.

This clone was detected only once. The rearrangement joins TRBV24-1 to TRBJ2-3; D call uncertain. The CDR3 totals 16 residues. Trimming left V 7 bases short and J 1 base short, with 17 bases between. Germline-derived CDR1 and CDR2 are KGHDR and SFDVKD. CDR3: CATSGSELSGTDTQYF. CDR3 nucleotide sequence: TGTGCCACCAGCGGCAGTGAGTTATCGGGCACAGATACGCAGTATTTT.

This clone was seen a single time. This chain uses TRBV18 with TRBJ1-2; 7 bases line up with TRBD1. V lost 6 bases and J lost 0; bases outside the gene matches: 13. The CDR3 sequence is 17 residues long. Germline V CDR1 and CDR2: KGHSH, LQKENI. CDR3 nucleotides: TGTGCCAGCTCGCCCCTACAGGGGATCTTAGCTAACTATGGCTACACCTTC. Its translation: CASSPLQGILANYGYTF.